What follows are 30 T cell receptor beta chains derived from one specimen sequenced in a study of blood T cell repertoires in COVID-19. Profiling relied on immunoSEQ multiplex PCR, and the TCRdb table lists in-frame clones only, not all of them. The table records about 230,000 clones, 83% of them present only once. The sample consisted of peripheral blood. The receptors were sampled from a young woman with COVID-19, enrolled during active disease.

This clone was observed a handful of times. This chain joins TRBV6-1 and TRBJ2-7; D gene uncertain. Between the trimmed V and J ends, which lost 2 bases and 2 bases, there was a span of 10 bases. The CDR3 spans 14 residues. Germline V gives CDR1 MNHNS, CDR2 SASEGT. The CDR3, as DNA: TGTGCCAGCAGTGAATTCAGCGCCGCCTACGAGCAGTACTTC. Amino acid sequence: CASSEFSAAYEQYF.

This chain links TRBV12-3 or TRBV12-4 with TRBJ2-3; 8 bases line up with TRBD1. V lost 7 bases and J lost 14; bases outside the gene matches: 11. CDR3 length equals 12 residues. CDR3 amino acids: CASTLPGQGAYF. The CDR3 DNA is TGTGCCAGCACTCTACCTGGACAGGGAGCGTATTTT.

This clone turned up a few times. V gene TRBV7-2 combines with J gene TRBJ1-2; the D is unclear. The CDR3 totals 13 residues. V was cut by 4 bases and J by 7 bases, with 13 bases left in between. The germline V gene has CDR1 SGHTA and CDR2 FQGNSA. Here the CDR3 DNA reads TGTGCCAGCAGCTCCTATCAAGCTAGTGGCTACACCTTC. This gives the protein CASSSYQASGYTF.

The gene calls are TRBV2 and TRBJ1-5; TRBD1 aligns across 10 bases. The CDR3 consists of 14 residues. Trimming took 4 bases from V and 5 from J; bases not matched to a gene: 2. Germline CDR1 is SNHLY and CDR2 is FYNNEI. CDR3 bases: TGTGCCAGCAGTGGGACAGGGGGATATCAGCCCCAGCATTTT. The encoded protein is CASSGTGGYQPQHF.

Only a few counts were recorded for this clone. The chain employs TRBV11-2 and TRBJ2-3, with D perhaps TRBD2 (5 bases). Germline V gives CDR1 SGHAT, CDR2 FQNNGV. The CDR3 has 17 amino acids. Trimming pared 1 base from V and 0 bases from J, leaving 14 bases between. CDR3 protein: CASSLGIAQTSTDTQYF. CDR3 DNA sequence: TGTGCCAGCAGCTTAGGGATAGCGCAAACTAGCACAGATACGCAGTATTTT.

This clone has a handful of counts. The chain combines TRBV6-2 or TRBV6-3 with TRBJ2-3; 8 bases fit TRBD1. V lost 4 bases and J lost 0; bases outside the gene matches: 3. Germline CDR1 is MNHEY and CDR2 is SVGEGT. The CDR3 totals 15 residues. CDR3 nucleotide sequence: TGTGCCAGCAGTTGGGACAGGTATAGCACAGATACGCAGTATTTT. Translation gives CASSWDRYSTDTQYF.

The genes are TRBV13 and TRBJ2-7; 7 positions match TRBD1. V was clipped by 4 bases and J by 7 bases; unmatched bases: 10. CDR3 length: 14 residues. Germline assignment: CDR1 PRHDT and CDR2 FYEKMQ (reference sequence). The CDR3 sequence: CASSSRTGEEEQYF. DNA for the CDR3: TGTGCCAGCAGCTCCCGTACAGGGGAAGAGGAGCAGTACTTC. Looking up the rest from reference TRBV13 and TRBJ2-7 gives the full variable domain: AAGVIQSPRHLIKEKRETATLKCYPIPRHDTVYWYQQGPGQDPQFLISFYEKMQSDKGSIPDRFSAQQFSDYHSELNMSSLELGDSALYFCASSSRTGEEEQYFGPGTRLTVT.

The chain is built from TRBV11-2 and TRBJ1-3; D gene unclear. Germline CDR1 reads SGHAT; CDR2 reads FQNNGV. Trimming shortened V by 11 bases and J by 0 bases, and 14 bases separated the two germline ends. There are 14 residues in the CDR3. In DNA, the CDR3 is TGTGCCGTATCTATGGGGAGCTCTGGAAACACCATATATTTT. Its translation: CAVSMGSSGNTIYF.

This rearrangement joins TRBV19 to TRBJ1-2, with 7 bases matching TRBD1. CDR1 and CDR2 (germline): LNHDA, SQIVND (reference sequence). CDR3 length: 17 residues. V shed 0 bases and J 4 bases; nucleotides not matched to a gene: 11. CDR3 bases: TGTGCCAGTAGTATAGATGGCAGGGGGTTTGGAGGCTATGGCTACACCTTC. It specifies CASSIDGRGFGGYGYTF.

This clone is a singleton in its sample. V usage is TRBV2 and J usage is TRBJ2-5; 9 bases are a match to TRBD2. V dropped 4 bases and J dropped 7; count of bases not matched to a gene: 10. There are 15 residues in the CDR3. Germline V gene data show CDR1 as SNHLY and CDR2 as FYNNEI. This CDR3 is CASSVRSGGRGTQYF. The CDR3 DNA reads TGTGCCAGCAGTGTACGTAGCGGGGGCCGGGGGACCCAGTACTTC.

This clone was found once. This chain links TRBV5-1 with TRBJ1-1; D gene ambiguous. The V end was cut by 0 bases, the J end by 6 bases, with 9 bases between. The CDR3 runs to 13 residues. Looked up from germline, CDR1 is SGHRS and CDR2 is YFSETQ. The CDR3 reads CASSLEGRAEAFF. Here the CDR3 DNA reads TGCGCCAGCAGCTTGGAAGGGAGGGCTGAAGCTTTCTTT.

V is TRBV6-5 and J is TRBJ2-3; TRBD2 agrees at 11 bases. The germline CDR1 and CDR2 sequences are MNHEY and SVGAGI. The CDR3 totals 15 residues. The junction had 4 bases not matched to a gene; V was cut back by 8 bases and J by 0 bases. This CDR3 is CASRRLAGSTDTQYF. The CDR3 DNA sequence: TGTGCCAGCCGTCGACTAGCGGGAAGCACAGATACGCAGTATTTT.

This clone was recorded a few times. CDR3 DNA sequence: TGTGCCAGCTCACCCGGACAGAACTGGGGCAATGAGCAGTTCTTC. Its protein product is CASSPGQNWGNEQFF. The chain uses TRBV18 and TRBJ2-1; D possibly corresponds to TRBD1 (6 bases). CDR3 length equals 15 residues. Germline V gives CDR1 KGHSH, CDR2 LQKENI. V lost 3 bases to trimming and J lost 6 bases, with 15 bases between them.

The chain has TRBV3-1 (or the pseudogene TRBV3-2) and TRBJ2-3; D gene ambiguous. This CDR3 contains 13 residues. Trimming shortened V by 3 bases and J by 0 bases, and 4 bases separated the two germline ends. CDR1 is LGHDT and CDR2 is YNNKEL in the germline V gene (reference sequence). In DNA form, the CDR3 reads TGTGCCAGCAGCCATCCTAGCACAGATACGCAGTATTTT. It is translated as CASSHPSTDTQYF.

This clone was counted a few times. CDR3 nucleotide sequence: TGTGCCAGCAGTTCGAGCTCCTACAATGAGCAGTTCTTC. It codes for CASSSSSYNEQFF. V gene TRBV6-5 combines with J gene TRBJ2-1; the D is unclear. The length of the CDR3 is 13 residues. Trimming stripped 4 bases from V and 0 bases from J, with 4 bases between. CDR1 is MNHEY and CDR2 is SVGAGI in the germline V gene.

The chain combines TRBV27 with TRBJ1-2; maybe TRBD1 (6 bases). The CDR3 extends over 13 amino acids. V was shortened by 5 bases and J by 7 bases, with 14 bases between the two germline ends. The V gene's germline CDR1 is MNHEY and CDR2 SMNVEV (reference sequence). The CDR3 bases are TGTGCCAGCAGTCAGAACAGGGACGGTGGCTACACCTTC. Translating gives CASSQNRDGGYTF.

This clone was picked up a small number of times. The V and J genes are TRBV4-1 and TRBJ2-2; 8 bases are shared with TRBD2. Germline values: CDR1 MGHRA, CDR2 YSYEKL. V was clipped by 4 bases and J by 2 bases; unmatched bases: 12. The CDR3 has 18 amino acids. CDR3 loop: CASSRILFGGGNTGELFF. CDR3 nucleotides: TGCGCCAGCAGCCGAATTCTATTCGGGGGGGGAAACACCGGGGAGCTGTTTTTT.

The chain has TRBV29-1 and TRBJ1-2, with 7 bases aligning to TRBD1. V shed 6 bases and J 7 bases; nucleotides not matched to a gene: 8. This CDR3 contains 12 residues. Germline-derived CDR1 and CDR2 are SQVTM and ANQGSEA. The CDR3 DNA reads TGCAGCGTACAAACAGGGGCCCCTGGCTACACCTTC. Translating it yields CSVQTGAPGYTF.

The rearrangement links TRBV19 to TRBJ2-7, with 7 nucleotides matching TRBD1. Per the germline V gene, CDR1 is LNHDA and CDR2 is SQIVND (reference sequence). V was clipped by 6 bases and J by 0 bases; unmatched bases: 5. This CDR3 spans 14 amino acids. CDR3 sequence: CASSSTGRSYEQYF. Here the CDR3 DNA reads TGTGCCAGTAGCTCGACAGGGCGCTCCTACGAGCAGTACTTC. The variable domain in full, with the rest retrieved from reference TRBV19 and TRBJ2-7, is DGGITQSPKYLFRKEGQNVTLSCEQNLNHDAMYWYRQDPGQGLRLIYYSQIVNDFQKGDIAEGYSVSREKKESFPLTVTSAQKNPTAFYLCASSSTGRSYEQYFGPGTRLTVT.

The chain is built from TRBV7-3 and TRBJ2-1; D may be TRBD2 (5 bases). The V end lost 5 bases, the J end lost 6 bases, and 17 bases lay between the germline ends. The CDR3 spans 15 residues. CDR1 and CDR2 (germline): SGHTA, FQGTGA. The CDR3 region has the DNA TGTGCCAGCAGCCCCTCCCTAGCCGCATCCAATGAGCAGTTCTTC. Translation gives CASSPSLAASNEQFF.

The V call is TRBV19, the J call TRBJ2-7, with 8 positions matching TRBD2. V shed 2 bases, J shed 6 bases, and the junction held 9 bases outside the gene matches. Looked up from germline, CDR1 is LNHDA and CDR2 is SQIVND (reference sequence). The CDR3 is made up of 15 amino acids. The CDR3 bases are TGTGCCAGTAGTATATCGGGAGCGGGAGTAGGCGAGCAGTACTTC. It specifies CASSISGAGVGEQYF.

The chain has TRBV29-1 and TRBJ2-6; 7 positions agree with TRBD1. Germline CDR1 reads SQVTM; CDR2 reads ANQGSEA. V gave up 4 bases and J gave up 4 bases; unmatched junction bases: 7. The CDR3 is made up of 15 amino acids. The CDR3 coding sequence is TGCAGCGTTGCCGGACAGGCAGGAGGGGCCAACGTCCTGACTTTC. Translating gives CSVAGQAGGANVLTF.

This chain links TRBV6-2 or TRBV6-3 with TRBJ1-4, with D uncertain. The CDR3 is 14 residues long. V lost 2 bases and J lost 8, with 12 bases in between. Germline-derived CDR1 and CDR2 are MNHEY and SVGEGT. CDR3 sequence reads: CASSYPQSGEKLFF. In DNA form, the CDR3 reads TGTGCCAGCAGTTACCCACAGTCTGGCGAAAAACTGTTTTTT.

The genes are TRBV7-2 and TRBJ1-1; weak D call: TRBD1 (5 bases). CDR3 length equals 14 residues. Trimming removed 4 bases from V and 4 bases from J, with 13 bases in between. Germline V gene lookup returns CDR1 SGHTA and CDR2 FQGNSA. The DNA of the CDR3 is TGTGCCAGCAGCTCTCTCGGGGGTATCACTGAAGCTTTCTTT. Residues: CASSSLGGITEAFF.

This chain uses TRBV12-3 or TRBV12-4 with TRBJ1-1; a weak D match, TRBD1 (5 bases). The CDR3 has 13 residues. The V end was cut by 4 bases, the J end by 7 bases, with 13 bases between. CDR3 residues: CASSSTGYSEAFF. The CDR3 region has the DNA TGTGCCAGCAGTTCAACAGGTTACAGTGAAGCTTTCTTT.

The genes are TRBV7-2 and TRBJ2-7, with 7 nucleotides matching TRBD1. The V and J ends lost 2 bases and 4 bases, in that order; junction bases with no gene match: 5. CDR1 SGHTA and CDR2 FQGNSA come from the germline V gene. The CDR3 runs 14 residues. CDR3 sequence (DNA): TGTGCCAGCAGCTTAAGACAGGGAACTTACGAGCAGTACTTC. Its protein product is CASSLRQGTYEQYF.

The gene calls are TRBV21-1 and TRBJ2-2; no DNA check was done on the table's D call, TRBD2. TRBV21-1 is classified as a pseudogene. The CDR3 runs 13 residues. This CDR3 is CASSKETIGELFF. CDR3 DNA: TGTGCCAGCAGCAAAGAAACTATCGGGGAGCTGTTTTTT.

V is TRBV11-2 and J is TRBJ1-2; 8 nucleotides align to TRBD1. The V segment lost 4 bases and the J segment 2 bases; nucleotides outside the gene matches: 3. Germline CDR1 is SGHAT and CDR2 is FQNNGV. The CDR3 contains 14 residues. The CDR3 is CASSSRTGNYGYTF. The CDR3 region has the DNA TGTGCCAGCAGCTCTCGGACAGGGAACTATGGCTACACCTTC.

There are many counts of this clone. The J gene is TRBJ2-3, the V gene TRBV4-1, with 10 bases aligning to TRBD1. Per the germline V gene, CDR1 is MGHRA and CDR2 is YSYEKL. V lost 1 base, J lost 4 bases, and 5 bases stayed unmatched. CDR3 size: 16 residues. CDR3 sequence (DNA): TGCGCCAGCAGCCAAGGGGGGACAGGGGACGCAGATACGCAGTATTTT. Translation: CASSQGGTGDADTQYF.

This clone has just a few counts. The gene calls are TRBV3-1 (or the pseudogene TRBV3-2) and TRBJ2-3; no clear D. This CDR3 has 13 residues. The V end lost 6 bases, the J end lost 4 bases, and 11 bases lay between the germline ends. CDR1 is LGHDT and CDR2 is YNNKEL in the germline V gene (reference sequence). CDR3 sequence: CASRRGMADTQYF. CDR3 DNA: TGTGCCAGCAGGCGCGGAATGGCAGATACGCAGTATTTT.